This is a list of T cell receptor beta chains from one sample in a study of control samples from healthy donors and cancer patients. Clones were read by immunoSEQ multiplex PCR, and TCRdb kept only the in-frame ones, dropping some. Of 150,000 to 200,000 clones in the sample, about 93% were seen once. The specimen was blood. These receptors were collected from a man younger than 30 in good health. CDR3s include the opening cysteine and the closing phenylalanine or tryptophan. A D gene is named only where the DNA matches it firmly. Size is stated for part of the rows, as once, few or many counts, or as a class when the clone is expanded.

size: -; D: -; length: 16; V: TRBV19; J: TRBJ1-5; CDR3: CASSIRDPRGNQPQHF; DNA: TGTGCCAGTAGTATACGGGACCCCCGTGGCAATCAGCCCCAGCATTTT
size: -; D: -; length: 12; V: TRBV28; J: TRBJ2-3; CDR3: CASSRLRDTQYF; DNA: TGTGCCAGCAGTCGCCTCAGAGATACGCAGTATTTT
size: -; D: -; length: 14; V: TRBV6-5; J: TRBJ2-1; CDR3: CASRRSSSYNEQFF; DNA: TGTGCCAGCCGGCGTTCTAGCTCCTACAATGAGCAGTTCTTC
size: -; D: -; length: 14; V: TRBV10-1; J: TRBJ2-1; CDR3: CASSEQSSYNEQFF; DNA: TGCGCCAGCAGTGAACAAAGCTCCTACAATGAGCAGTTCTTC
size: once; D: TRBD1; length: 16; V: TRBV25-1; J: TRBJ2-1; CDR3: CASTANGGQGNSEQFF; DNA: TGTGCCAGCACTGCGAATGGAGGACAGGGGAACAGTGAGCAGTTCTTC
size: -; D: -; length: 17; V: TRBV5-1; J: TRBJ2-6; CDR3: CASSLDRGPPGANVLTF; DNA: TGCGCCAGCAGCTTGGATAGGGGCCCCCCTGGGGCCAACGTCCTGACTTTC
size: -; D: -; length: 13; V: TRBV20-1; J: TRBJ2-5; CDR3: CSASREGRETQYF; DNA: TGCAGTGCTAGTCGAGAGGGACGGGAGACCCAGTACTTC
size: -; D: -; length: 12; V: TRBV30; J: TRBJ2-7; CDR3: CAWKLGGVEQYF; DNA: TGTGCCTGGAAGCTCGGAGGGGTCGAGCAGTACTTC
size: -; D: -; length: 12; V: TRBV18; J: TRBJ2-7; CDR3: CASSPSQYEQYF; DNA: TGTGCCAGCTCACCGTCCCAATACGAGCAGTACTTC
size: -; D: TRBD1; length: 17; V: TRBV15; J: TRBJ1-2; CDR3: CATSRDDRGHLNYGYTF; DNA: TGTGCCACCAGCAGAGATGACAGGGGGCACCTTAACTATGGCTACACCTTC
size: -; D: TRBD1; length: 15; V: TRBV28; J: TRBJ1-1; CDR3: CASSSGQGWLAEAFF; DNA: TGTGCCAGCAGTTCGGGACAGGGGTGGTTGGCTGAAGCTTTCTTT
size: -; D: -; length: 14; V: TRBV6-5; J: TRBJ2-3; CDR3: CASRVVETGDTQYF; DNA: TGTGCCAGTAGGGTCGTAGAAACCGGAGATACGCAGTATTTT
size: -; D: -; length: 14; V: TRBV5-1; J: TRBJ2-1; CDR3: CASSHAQSGNEQFF; DNA: TGCGCCAGCAGCCACGCGCAGTCGGGGAATGAGCAGTTCTTC
size: -; D: -; length: 12; V: TRBV5-4; J: TRBJ1-2; CDR3: CASSSDGYGYTF; DNA: TGTGCCAGCAGCTCCGACGGCTATGGCTACACCTTC
size: -; D: TRBD1; length: 14; V: TRBV10-3; J: TRBJ2-7; CDR3: CAIRFGTGVYEQYF; DNA: TGTGCCATCAGGTTCGGGACAGGAGTCTACGAGCAGTACTTC
size: -; D: -; length: 19; V: TRBV5-1; J: TRBJ2-3; CDR3: CASSLSSSAGTAVTDTQYF; DNA: TGCGCCAGCAGCCTGTCATCAAGCGCGGGGACAGCCGTCACAGATACGCAGTATTTT
size: -; D: -; length: 14; V: TRBV11-2; J: TRBJ2-4; CDR3: CASSEVAAKNIQYF; DNA: TGTGCCAGCAGCGAAGTAGCTGCCAAAAACATTCAGTACTTC
size: -; D: -; length: 14; V: TRBV2; J: TRBJ1-2; CDR3: CASTAHSMNYGYTF; DNA: TGTGCCAGCACTGCGCACAGCATGAACTATGGCTACACCTTC
size: -; D: -; length: 14; V: TRBV19; J: TRBJ2-1; CDR3: CASSIGDPYNEQFF; DNA: TGTGCCAGTAGTATAGGGGACCCATACAATGAGCAGTTCTTC
size: -; D: -; length: 12; V: TRBV29-1; J: TRBJ2-7; CDR3: CSVRKPSYEQYF; DNA: TGCAGCGTTCGAAAGCCCTCCTACGAGCAGTACTTC
size: -; D: TRBD2; length: 15; V: TRBV4-2; J: TRBJ2-7; CDR3: CASSQSSGGAYEQYF; DNA: TGTGCCAGCAGCCAGTCTAGCGGGGGGGCCTACGAGCAGTACTTC
size: -; D: -; length: 12; V: TRBV7-3; J: TRBJ2-2; CDR3: CASSSNTGELFF; DNA: TGTGCCAGCAGTTCGAACACCGGGGAGCTGTTTTTT
size: -; D: -; length: 13; V: TRBV9; J: TRBJ1-2; CDR3: CASSVDGNYGYTF; DNA: TGTGCCAGCAGCGTAGATGGGAACTATGGCTACACCTTC
size: -; D: -; length: 11; V: TRBV29-1; J: TRBJ2-1; CDR3: CSTGSGDEQFF; DNA: TGCAGCACCGGCTCGGGGGATGAGCAGTTCTTC
size: -; D: -; length: 15; V: TRBV18; J: TRBJ1-3; CDR3: CASSPGLYSGNTIYF; DNA: TGTGCCAGCTCACCCGGTCTTTACTCTGGAAACACCATATATTTT
size: few; D: -; length: 14; V: TRBV15; J: TRBJ1-2; CDR3: CATSPDVPGGGYTF; DNA: TGTGCCACCAGTCCGGACGTTCCGGGTGGCGGCTACACCTTC
size: -; D: -; length: 14; V: TRBV5-6; J: TRBJ1-1; CDR3: CASSLYYRATEAFF; DNA: TGTGCCAGCAGCTTGTACTACAGGGCGACTGAAGCTTTCTTT
size: -; D: TRBD1; length: 16; V: TRBV4-2; J: TRBJ1-1; CDR3: CASSQDWRQGDTEAFF; DNA: TGTGCCAGCAGCCAAGATTGGCGGCAGGGGGACACTGAAGCTTTCTTT
size: -; D: -; length: 15; V: TRBV7-3; J: TRBJ2-1; CDR3: CASSLRGDSYNEQFF; DNA: TGTGCCAGCAGCTTAAGAGGTGACAGCTACAATGAGCAGTTCTTC
size: -; D: TRBD1; length: 14; V: TRBV6-4; J: TRBJ2-3; CDR3: CASSEGGPTDTQYF; DNA: TGTGCCAGCAGTGAAGGGGGCCCCACAGATACGCAGTATTTT
size: once; D: -; length: 15; V: TRBV30; J: TRBJ1-1; CDR3: CAWSSRPIRGTEAFF; DNA: TGTGCCTGGAGTTCCCGACCTATACGAGGGACTGAAGCTTTCTTT
size: -; D: -; length: 16; V: TRBV5-6; J: TRBJ2-7; CDR3: CASSLSGALTYYEQYF; DNA: TGTGCCAGCAGCTTAAGTGGGGCCCTTACATACTACGAGCAGTACTTC
size: -; D: -; length: 13; V: TRBV5-1; J: TRBJ1-5; CDR3: CASSRSPEQPQHF; DNA: TGCGCCAGCAGCAGGAGTCCGGAACAGCCCCAGCATTTT
size: -; D: TRBD1; length: 15; V: TRBV29-1; J: TRBJ2-6; CDR3: CSVSQGTSGANVLTF; DNA: TGCAGCGTTTCACAGGGGACCTCTGGGGCCAACGTCCTGACTTTC
size: -; D: -; length: 15; V: TRBV19; J: TRBJ1-1; CDR3: CATASLESLNTEAFF; DNA: TGTGCCACCGCGTCCTTGGAATCTCTGAACACTGAAGCTTTCTTT
size: -; D: TRBD1; length: 14; V: TRBV5-4; J: TRBJ1-6; CDR3: CASSLGQGGSPLHF; DNA: TGTGCCAGCAGCTTAGGGCAGGGGGGGTCACCCCTCCACTTT
size: few; D: -; length: 12; V: TRBV6-5; J: TRBJ1-2; CDR3: CASSYTGYGYTF; DNA: TGTGCCAGCAGTTACACGGGGTATGGCTACACCTTC
size: few; D: -; length: 16; V: TRBV6-7; J: TRBJ1-6; CDR3: CASSLRGFSYNSPLHF; DNA: TGTGCCAGCAGTTTGAGGGGCTTCTCCTATAATTCACCCCTCCACTTT
size: -; D: -; length: 14; V: TRBV7-3; J: TRBJ2-1; CDR3: CASSLVGLSGEQFF; DNA: TGTGCCAGCAGCTTAGTAGGCTTATCGGGAGAGCAGTTCTTC
size: -; D: -; length: 11; V: TRBV30; J: TRBJ1-1; CDR3: CAWQINTEAFF; DNA: TGTGCCTGGCAGATAAACACTGAAGCTTTCTTT
size: -; D: TRBD1; length: 17; V: TRBV13; J: TRBJ2-1; CDR3: CASSLGLGTGGYNEQFF; DNA: TGTGCCAGCAGCTTAGGCCTAGGGACAGGGGGCTACAATGAGCAGTTCTTC
size: -; D: TRBD1; length: 15; V: TRBV28; J: TRBJ2-7; CDR3: CASSLRGQLTYEQYF; DNA: TGTGCCAGCAGTTTAAGGGGACAGTTAACCTACGAGCAGTACTTC
size: -; D: -; length: 19; V: TRBV24-1; J: TRBJ1-1; CDR3: CATSDSPTGPGRVNTEAFF; DNA: TGTGCCACCAGTGATTCCCCTACTGGGCCAGGGAGGGTGAACACTGAAGCTTTCTTT
size: -; D: -; length: 12; V: TRBV25-1; J: TRBJ2-1; CDR3: CASSAEHNEQFF; DNA: TGTGCCAGCAGTGCAGAACACAATGAGCAGTTCTTC
size: -; D: -; length: 15; V: TRBV5-1; J: TRBJ1-5; CDR3: CASSWDSSSNQPQHF; DNA: TGCGCCAGCAGCTGGGATTCTAGTAGCAATCAGCCCCAGCATTTT
size: -; D: -; length: 14; V: TRBV15; J: TRBJ1-1; CDR3: CATSREEAGAEAFF; DNA: TGTGCCACCAGCAGAGAAGAGGCGGGAGCTGAAGCTTTCTTT
size: -; D: TRBD1; length: 14; V: TRBV6-5; J: TRBJ1-1; CDR3: CASRLEGGNTEAFF; DNA: TGTGCCAGCAGGTTGGAAGGGGGCAACACTGAAGCTTTCTTT
size: -; D: TRBD1; length: 17; V: TRBV7-3; J: TRBJ1-5; CDR3: CASSFWPTGTVYQPQHF; DNA: TGTGCCAGCAGCTTTTGGCCAACCGGGACAGTATATCAGCCCCAGCATTTT
size: -; D: -; length: 12; V: TRBV14; J: TRBJ1-1; CDR3: CASSGQIEGAFF; DNA: TGTGCCAGCAGTGGACAGATCGAAGGGGCTTTCTTT
size: -; D: -; length: 16; V: TRBV28; J: TRBJ1-6; CDR3: CASSSPRGRGNSPLHF; DNA: TGTGCCAGCAGTTCACCTCGGGGACGTGGTAATTCACCCCTCCACTTT
size: -; D: -; length: 13; V: TRBV5-4; J: TRBJ1-2; CDR3: CASSPQGLDGYTF; DNA: TGTGCCAGCAGCCCTCAGGGACTGGATGGCTACACCTTC
size: -; D: -; length: 13; V: TRBV18; J: TRBJ1-1; CDR3: CASSPVVRTEAFF; DNA: TGTGCCAGCTCACCAGTAGTACGCACTGAAGCTTTCTTT
size: -; D: TRBD1; length: 15; V: TRBV7-2; J: TRBJ1-5; CDR3: CASSRTGTSNQPQHF; DNA: TGTGCCAGCAGCCGGACAGGGACTAGCAATCAGCCCCAGCATTTT